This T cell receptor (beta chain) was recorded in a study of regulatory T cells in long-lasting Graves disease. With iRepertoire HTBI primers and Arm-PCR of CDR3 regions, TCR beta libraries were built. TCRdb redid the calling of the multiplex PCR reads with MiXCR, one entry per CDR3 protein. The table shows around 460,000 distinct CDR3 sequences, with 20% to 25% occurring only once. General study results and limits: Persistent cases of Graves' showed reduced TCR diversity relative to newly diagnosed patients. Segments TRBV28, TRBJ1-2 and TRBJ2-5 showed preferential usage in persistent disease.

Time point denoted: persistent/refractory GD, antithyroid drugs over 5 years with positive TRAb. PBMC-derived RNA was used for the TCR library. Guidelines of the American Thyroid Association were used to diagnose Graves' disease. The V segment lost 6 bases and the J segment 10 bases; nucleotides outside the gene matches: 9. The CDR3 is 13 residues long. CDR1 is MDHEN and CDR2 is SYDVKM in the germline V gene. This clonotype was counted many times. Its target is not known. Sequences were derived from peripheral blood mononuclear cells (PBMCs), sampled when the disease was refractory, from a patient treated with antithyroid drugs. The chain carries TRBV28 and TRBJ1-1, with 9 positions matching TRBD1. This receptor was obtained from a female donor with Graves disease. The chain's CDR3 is CASRPPRDRVAFF. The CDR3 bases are TGTGCCAGCAGACCTCCCCGGGACAGGGTAGCTTTCTTT.